This TCR beta chain appears in the sequencing data of a study of blood T cell repertoires in COVID-19. Study context: Whether acute or convalescent, the COVID-19 samples came from the United States, Italy and Spain. The analysed material was cDNA or gDNA that came from T cells, B-cell-depleted T cells, or PBMCs.

V was clipped by 1 base and J by 3 bases; unmatched bases: 3. There are 15 residues in the CDR3. CDR1 is KGHDR, CDR2 SFDVKD, per germline. Authors' data handling: The assay estimated nucleated cells by amplifying reference gene primers. The protocol was immunoSEQ multiplex PCR, while the TCRdb copy is restricted to in-frame clones and leaves out a portion. V and J calls and clone size are as listed in that table; D and trimming were resolved from the DNA. The sample lists 150,000 to 200,000 clones, around 87% occurring once. The clonotype was recovered from a man younger than 30 with acute or convalescent COVID-19. The chain links TRBV24-1 to TRBJ2-3; 7 nucleotides match TRBD1. The specimen was peripheral blood. The CDR3: CATSDFGRGTDTQYF. The DNA of the CDR3 is TGTGCCACCAGTGATTTTGGCAGGGGGACAGATACGCAGTATTTT.